A single sample gave rise to the 9 T cell receptor beta chains below, sequenced in a study of Ad26.COV2.S vaccination and SARS-CoV-2 variants. The treatment: some 20 received Ad26.COV2.S at low or high dose, single or two shots; five or six received placebo; per-sample allocation not given. Sampling was performed 63 days after the first vaccine or placebo injection. Here immunoSEQ multiplex PCR was the method, and the copy in TCRdb shows in-frame clones only, minus some. The sample consists of roughly 330,000 clones, around 90% of them appearing once. The sample in question was peripheral blood, obtained in a trial of Ad26.COV2.S vaccine versus placebo. The receptors originated from a person aged 18-60 years who received the Ad26.COV2.S COVID-19 vaccine or a placebo.

This clone has just one count. The rearrangement uses TRBV10-2 and TRBJ1-5; D call uncertain. Germline V gene data show CDR1 as WSHSY and CDR2 as SAAADI. The CDR3 is 13 amino acids. V lost 3 bases, J lost 8 bases, and 11 bases lay in between. The CDR3 protein is CASSDNDAKPQHF. CDR3 sequence (DNA): TGCGCCAGCAGTGACAACGACGCGAAGCCCCAGCATTTT.

This clone appeared once. The V gene is TRBV5-1, the J gene TRBJ1-1; D is perhaps TRBD1 (5 bases). Trimming cost V 0 bases and J 4 bases, with 10 bases left between them. The CDR3 has 14 residues. Germline V lookup: CDR1 SGHRS, CDR2 YFSETQ. The CDR3: CASSLGRVSTEAFF. CDR3 DNA sequence: TGCGCCAGCAGCTTGGGCAGGGTGTCCACTGAAGCTTTCTTT.

This clone has only one observation. V and J are TRBV3-1 (or the pseudogene TRBV3-2) and TRBJ1-5; the D gene is possibly TRBD1 (5 bases). The length of the CDR3 is 14 residues. V was trimmed by 2 bases and J by 2 bases, leaving 7 bases between them. Germline V gene lookup returns CDR1 LGHDT and CDR2 YNNKEL (reference sequence). CDR3 sequence (DNA): TGTGCCAGCAGCCAACAGGGAGGCAATCAGCCCCAGCATTTT. It codes for CASSQQGGNQPQHF.

This rearrangement joins TRBV30 to TRBJ1-1; no clear D gene. The germline CDR1 and CDR2 sequences are GTSNPN and SVGIG (reference sequence). Trimming took 1 base from V and 2 from J, leaving 8 bases between them. The CDR3 consists of 13 residues. The CDR3 region has the DNA TGTGCCTGGAGTGGCCAGCCTAACACTGAAGCTTTCTTT. It specifies CAWSGQPNTEAFF.

The CDR3 coding sequence is TGTGCCAGCAGCTTGGGAGGGATGGGCAGCAATCAGCCCCAGCATTTT. It encodes CASSLGGMGSNQPQHF. The chain combines TRBV7-6 with TRBJ1-5; no clear D gene. The CDR3 contains 16 residues. The germline CDR1 and CDR2 sequences are SGHVS and FNYEAQ. V shed 3 bases and J shed 1 base, with 13 bases lying between them.

The chain has TRBV6-5 and TRBJ1-2; tentatively, D is TRBD1 (5 bases). Germline CDR1 MNHEY, CDR2 SVGAGI. V lost 5 bases and J 5 bases, leaving 18 bases between the germline ends. This CDR3 is 15 amino acids long. CDR3 residues: CASSRNQGEGYGYTF. The CDR3 region has the DNA TGTGCCAGCAGTCGGAACCAGGGCGAGGGATATGGCTACACCTTC.

With regard to this clone: At one end, the junction sequence differs from germline, possibly due to a read error. The chain uses TRBV6-2 or TRBV6-3 and TRBJ1-4; a possible D gene is TRBD1 (5 bases). The germline V gene encodes CDR1 MNHEY and CDR2 SVGEGT. This CDR3 has 15 amino acids. CDR3 sequence (DNA): TGTGCCAGCAGTTCGAGTCCTTCAGCAGGGTTGAACCCTTTCTTT. This gives the protein CASSSSPSAGLNPFF.

V is TRBV13 and J is TRBJ2-2; either TRBD1 or TRBD2 may fit D (5 bases each). CDR1 is PRHDT and CDR2 is FYEKMQ in the germline V gene (reference sequence). The V and J ends lost 0 bases and 1 base respectively, with 18 bases between them. This CDR3 comprises 19 residues. The DNA of the CDR3 is TGTGCCAGCAGCTTAGGTATTGTGGTCGGGGCCGGGAACACCGGGGAGCTGTTTTTT. Protein product: CASSLGIVVGAGNTGELFF.

V is TRBV24-1 and J is TRBJ2-1; D is uncertain. The ends were cut back, 4 bases at V and 1 base at J, with 10 bases in the middle. Per germline, CDR1 KGHDR and CDR2 SFDVKD. The CDR3 has 15 amino acids. CDR3 region: CATSEGPLSYNEQFF. DNA for the CDR3: TGTGCCACCAGTGAGGGTCCTCTATCCTACAATGAGCAGTTCTTC.